The 4 T cell receptor beta chains reported below all come from one sample, sequenced in a study of cytomegalovirus exposure and HLA in healthy donors. In the PCR, 60 Vbeta and 13 Jbeta primers were used. Here immunoSEQ multiplex PCR was the method, and the copy in TCRdb shows in-frame clones only, minus some. The repertoire has 110,000 or so clones, 70% to 85% of them found once; the top ten carry roughly 4.2%. Sequencing was carried out using PBMCs. The receptors were sampled from a woman in her thirties or forties in good health and CMV-seropositive.

CDR3 sequence: CASSRGQGNEQFF. The CDR3 nucleotides are TGTGCCAGCAGCCGAGGACAGGGCAATGAGCAGTTCTTC. The chain combines TRBV11-2 with TRBJ2-1, with 8 bases lining up with TRBD1. The germline gives CDR1 SGHAT, CDR2 FQNNGV. With 5 bases clipped from V and 6 bases from J, the junction kept 3 bases outside the gene matches. The CDR3 is 13 amino acids.

This chain uses TRBV5-5 with TRBJ1-1, with TRBD1 matching 9 bases. J lost 4 bases, V lost 2 bases, and 12 bases had no gene match. The CDR3 spans 17 residues. In germline, CDR1 is SGHKS, CDR2 YYEKEE (reference sequence). CDR3 in DNA: TGTGCCAGCAGCTTAGCCCCGGGGGGACAGGGAGGCACTGAAGCTTTCTTT. Translation gives CASSLAPGGQGGTEAFF.

The chain has TRBV7-2 and TRBJ1-1, with 7 bases that match TRBD1. The V segment lost 3 bases and the J segment 2 bases; nucleotides outside the gene matches: 3. The CDR3 runs 14 residues. Germline V gene sequence: CDR1 SGHTA, CDR2 FQGNSA. As DNA, the CDR3 is TGTGCCAGCAGCTTCGGGACAGCAAACACTGAAGCTTTCTTT. Protein: CASSFGTANTEAFF.

The chain uses TRBV4-1 and TRBJ2-7; perhaps TRBD2 as D (6 bases). V lost 0 bases and J lost 3, with 15 bases in between. The germline CDR1 and CDR2 sequences are MGHRA and YSYEKL. This CDR3 contains 16 residues. The CDR3 nucleotides are TGCGCCAGCAGCCAAGAAGGTGGGACTCGGTACTACGAGCAGTACTTC. Its protein product is CASSQEGGTRYYEQYF.